What follows are 7 T cell receptor beta chains derived from one specimen sequenced in a study of T cells after posttransplantation cyclophosphamide. Busulfan-fludarabine conditioning, marrow transplant, and cyclophosphamide on days +3 and +4 were administered. Produced via immunoSEQ multiplex PCR; TCRdb's table is partial and in-frame only. In total the sample includes under 7,500 clones, none of them seen once. The source material was PBMCs, sampled after allogeneic stem cell transplant with posttransplant cyclophosphamide. These receptors all come from a female patient aged 50-59 years who received an allogeneic stem cell transplant from an unrelated donor, was CMV-positive, and had acute GVHD only. Some T cells could come from the graft donor.

A few counts support this clone. An end of the junction does not agree with germline; a read error may underlie this. The rearrangement joins TRBV6-6 to TRBJ2-6; tentative D call: TRBD1 (5 bases). CDR1 is MNHNY and CDR2 is SVGAGI in the germline V gene (reference sequence). The CDR3 runs 15 residues. The CDR3: CASRGVRVGANVPTF. CDR3 in DNA: TGTGCCAGCAGGGGCGTCAGGGTTGGGGCCAACGTCCCGACTTTC.

This clone was recorded at least ten times. This chain uses TRBV5-5 with TRBJ2-5; D perhaps matches TRBD1 (5 bases). V was trimmed by 6 bases and J by 1 base, leaving 13 bases between them. CDR1 is SGHKS, CDR2 YYEKEE, per germline (reference sequence). This CDR3 region has 14 residues. In DNA form, the CDR3 reads TGTGCCAGCACCCAATGGGGCTTCCAAGAGACCCAGTACTTC. Translated, it gives CASTQWGFQETQYF.

This clone has just a few counts. The CDR3 sequence: CASSLRTSGQETQYF. The CDR3, as DNA: TGTGCCAGCAGCCTCCGGACTAGCGGCCAAGAGACCCAGTACTTC. This chain uses TRBV7-2 with TRBJ2-5; TRBD2 matches 10 bases. The junction had 4 bases not matched to a gene; V was cut back by 5 bases and J by 1 base. This CDR3 has 15 residues. The germline CDR1 and CDR2 sequences are SGHTA and FQGNSA.

Many counts were recorded for this clone. The chain has TRBV21-1 and TRBJ2-5; the table gives TRBD2 as D, unverified against the DNA. TRBV21-1 is noted as a pseudogene. The CDR3 covers 16 residues. CDR3 protein: CASSNGQRALQETQYF. As DNA, the CDR3 is TGTGCCAGCAGCAATGGGCAGCGGGCCCTCCAAGAGACCCAGTACTTC.

This clone was counted ten times or more. The chain links TRBV11-2 to TRBJ2-7; D uncertain. V was cut by 2 bases and J by 2 bases, with 16 bases left in between. The CDR3 runs 16 residues. Germline CDR1 SGHAT, CDR2 FQNNGV. The CDR3, as DNA: TGTGCCAGCAGCTTAAGAAACGCACCAGGAACCTACGAGCAGTACTTC. It specifies CASSLRNAPGTYEQYF. Combining the CDR3 with reference TRBV11-2 and TRBJ2-7 gives the whole variable domain EAGVAQSPRYKIIEKRQSVAFWCNPISGHATLYWYQQILGQGPKLLIQFQNNGVVDDSQLPKDRFSAERLKGVDSTLKIQPAKLEDSAVYLCASSLRNAPGTYEQYFGPGTRLTVT.

This clone appeared a few times. This may come from a read error, since a much larger clone is one base off. The rearrangement links TRBV4-1 to TRBJ2-1; TRBD2 matches 9 bases. CDR1 MGHRA and CDR2 YSYEKL come from the germline V gene. This CDR3 has 17 amino acids. V was clipped by 1 base and J by 7 bases; unmatched bases: 11. This CDR3 is CASSQGRGTSLWNEQFF. DNA for the CDR3: TGCGCCAGCAGCCAAGGACGAGGGACTAGCCTGTGGAATGAGCAGTTCTTC.

This CDR3 is CASSPWGPTGISYEQYF. The CDR3 region has the DNA TGTGCCAGCAGTCCCTGGGGCCCCACAGGGATTTCCTACGAGCAGTACTTC. The J gene is TRBJ2-7, the V gene TRBV7-9; TRBD1 is a possible D gene (6 bases). The germline CDR1 and CDR2 sequences are SEHNR and FQNEAQ (reference sequence). With 6 bases removed from V and 1 base from J, the gap between germline ends came to 22 bases. The CDR3 runs 17 residues.